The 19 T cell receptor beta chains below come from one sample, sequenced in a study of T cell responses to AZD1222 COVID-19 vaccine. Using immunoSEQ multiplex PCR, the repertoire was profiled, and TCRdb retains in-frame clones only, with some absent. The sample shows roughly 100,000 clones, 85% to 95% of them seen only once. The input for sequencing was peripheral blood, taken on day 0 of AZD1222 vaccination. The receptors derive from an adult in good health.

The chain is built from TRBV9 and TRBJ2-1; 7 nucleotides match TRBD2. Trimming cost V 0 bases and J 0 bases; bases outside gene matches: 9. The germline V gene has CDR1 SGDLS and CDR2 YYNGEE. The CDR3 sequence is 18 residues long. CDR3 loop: CASSVVLAGPRSYNEQFF. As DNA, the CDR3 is TGTGCCAGCAGCGTAGTATTAGCGGGTCCTCGCTCCTACAATGAGCAGTTCTTC.

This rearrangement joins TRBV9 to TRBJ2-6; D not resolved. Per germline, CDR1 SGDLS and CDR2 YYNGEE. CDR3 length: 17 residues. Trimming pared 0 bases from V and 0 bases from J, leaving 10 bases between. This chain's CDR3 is CASSVESESSGANVLTF. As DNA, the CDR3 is TGTGCCAGCAGCGTAGAATCAGAGAGCTCTGGGGCCAACGTCCTGACTTTC.

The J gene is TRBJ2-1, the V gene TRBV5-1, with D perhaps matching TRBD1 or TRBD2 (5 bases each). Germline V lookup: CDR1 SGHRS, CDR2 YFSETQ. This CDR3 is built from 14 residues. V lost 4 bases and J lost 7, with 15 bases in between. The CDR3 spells CASSPGTRGNEQFF. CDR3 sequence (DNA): TGCGCCAGCAGCCCCGGGACCCGAGGGAATGAGCAGTTCTTC.

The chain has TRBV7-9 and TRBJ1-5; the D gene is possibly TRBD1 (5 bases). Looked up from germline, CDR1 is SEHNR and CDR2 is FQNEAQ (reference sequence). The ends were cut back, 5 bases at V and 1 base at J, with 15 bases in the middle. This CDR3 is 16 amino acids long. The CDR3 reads CASSAGFGESNQPQHF. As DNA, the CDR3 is TGTGCCAGCAGCGCAGGGTTCGGGGAAAGCAATCAGCCCCAGCATTTT.

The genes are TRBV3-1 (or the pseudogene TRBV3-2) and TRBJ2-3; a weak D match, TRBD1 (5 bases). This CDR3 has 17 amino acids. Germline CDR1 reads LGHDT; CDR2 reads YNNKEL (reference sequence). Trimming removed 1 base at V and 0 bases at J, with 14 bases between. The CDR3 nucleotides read TGTGCCAGCAGCCAAGGCTACCGGACAACTAGCACAGATACGCAGTATTTT. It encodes CASSQGYRTTSTDTQYF.

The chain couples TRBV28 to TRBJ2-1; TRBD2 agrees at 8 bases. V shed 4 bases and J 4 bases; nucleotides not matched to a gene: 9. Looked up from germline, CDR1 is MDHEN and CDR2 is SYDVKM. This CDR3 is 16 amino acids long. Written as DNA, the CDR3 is TGTGCCAGCAGTTCGCTACTAGCGGAGGTATACAATGAGCAGTTCTTC. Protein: CASSSLLAEVYNEQFF.

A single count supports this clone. CDR3 coding DNA: TGTGCCAGCAGTCCCGACAGAAGCTCCTACAATGAGCAGTTCTTC. Translated, it gives CASSPDRSSYNEQFF. This chain links TRBV6-2 or TRBV6-3 with TRBJ2-1; the D gene is possibly TRBD1 (5 bases). The V end lost 5 bases, the J end lost 0 bases, and 11 bases lay between the germline ends. Germline assignment: CDR1 MNHEY and CDR2 SVGEGT. The CDR3 has 15 residues.

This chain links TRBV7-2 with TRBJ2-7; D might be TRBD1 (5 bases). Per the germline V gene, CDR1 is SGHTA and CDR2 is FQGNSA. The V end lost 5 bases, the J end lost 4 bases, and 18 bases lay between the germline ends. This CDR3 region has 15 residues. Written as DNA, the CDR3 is TGTGCCAGCAGCCCCCGAGGCAGGGATTTGTACGAGCAGTACTTC. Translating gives CASSPRGRDLYEQYF.

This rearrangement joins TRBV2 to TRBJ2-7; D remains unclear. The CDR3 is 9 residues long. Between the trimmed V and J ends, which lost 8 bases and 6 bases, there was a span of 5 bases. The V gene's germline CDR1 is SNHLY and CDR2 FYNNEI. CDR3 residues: CASGAEQYF. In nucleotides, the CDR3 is TGTGCCAGCGGCGCCGAGCAGTACTTC.

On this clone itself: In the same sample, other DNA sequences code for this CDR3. The CDR3 loop is CASSPGLAGVEQYF. The CDR3 DNA is TGTGCCAGCAGTCCGGGACTAGCGGGAGTCGAGCAGTACTTC. V is TRBV13 and J is TRBJ2-7; 14 positions agree with TRBD2. Unmatched junction bases numbered 4, after V lost 6 bases and J lost 6 bases. CDR3 length: 14 amino acids. Germline CDR1 reads PRHDT; CDR2 reads FYEKMQ (reference sequence).

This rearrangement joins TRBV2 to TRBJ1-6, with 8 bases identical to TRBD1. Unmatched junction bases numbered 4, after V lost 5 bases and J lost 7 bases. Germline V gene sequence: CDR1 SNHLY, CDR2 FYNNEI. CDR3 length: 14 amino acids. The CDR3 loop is CASSLDRGNSPLHF. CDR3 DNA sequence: TGTGCCAGCAGTCTTGACAGGGGCAATTCACCCCTCCACTTT. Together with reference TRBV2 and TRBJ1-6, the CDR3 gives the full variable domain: EPEVTQTPSHQVTQMGQEVILRCVPISNHLYFYWYRQILGQKVEFLVSFYNNEISEKSEIFDDQFSVERPDGSNFTLKIRSTKLEDSAMYFCASSLDRGNSPLHFGNGTRLTVT.

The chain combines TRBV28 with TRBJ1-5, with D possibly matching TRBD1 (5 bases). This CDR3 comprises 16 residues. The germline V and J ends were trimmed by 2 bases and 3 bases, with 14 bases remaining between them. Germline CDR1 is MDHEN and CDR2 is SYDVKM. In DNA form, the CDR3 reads TGTGCCAGCAGTTTAGTTTCGGGGGTGGTCAATCAGCCCCAGCATTTT. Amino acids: CASSLVSGVVNQPQHF.

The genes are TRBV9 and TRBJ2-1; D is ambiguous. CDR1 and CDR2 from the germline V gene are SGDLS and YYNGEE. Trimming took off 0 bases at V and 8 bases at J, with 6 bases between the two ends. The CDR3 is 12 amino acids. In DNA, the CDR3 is TGTGCCAGCAGCGTAGGTCGCGATGAGCAGTTCTTC. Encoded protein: CASSVGRDEQFF.

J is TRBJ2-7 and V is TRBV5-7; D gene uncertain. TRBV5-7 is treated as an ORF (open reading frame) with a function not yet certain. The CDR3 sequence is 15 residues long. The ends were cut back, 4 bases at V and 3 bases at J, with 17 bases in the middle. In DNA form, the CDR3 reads TGTGCCAGCAGCCAAGACGGATTGTGGATCTACGAGCAGTACTTC. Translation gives CASSQDGLWIYEQYF.

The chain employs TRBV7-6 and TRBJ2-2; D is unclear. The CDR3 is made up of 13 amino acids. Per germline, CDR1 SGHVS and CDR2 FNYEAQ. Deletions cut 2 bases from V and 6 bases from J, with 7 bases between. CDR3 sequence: CASSLLPAGELFF. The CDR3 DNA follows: TGTGCCAGCAGCTTATTGCCGGCCGGGGAGCTGTTTTTT.

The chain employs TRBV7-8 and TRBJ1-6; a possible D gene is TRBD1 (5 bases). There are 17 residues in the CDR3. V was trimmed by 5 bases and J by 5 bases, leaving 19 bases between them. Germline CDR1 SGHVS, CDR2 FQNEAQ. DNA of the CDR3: TGTGCCAGCAGCCAAACGCGGTCGGCACAGGATAATTCACCCCTCCACTTT. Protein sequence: CASSQTRSAQDNSPLHF.

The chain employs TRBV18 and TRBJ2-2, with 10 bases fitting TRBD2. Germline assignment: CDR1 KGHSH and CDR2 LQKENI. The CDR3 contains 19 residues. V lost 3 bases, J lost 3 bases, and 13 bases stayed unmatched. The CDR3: CASSPFGALAGEYTGELFF. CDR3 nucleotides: TGTGCCAGCTCACCCTTCGGGGCTCTAGCGGGAGAGTACACCGGGGAGCTGTTTTTT. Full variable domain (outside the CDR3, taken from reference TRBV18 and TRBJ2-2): NAGVMQNPRHLVRRRGQEARLRCSPMKGHSHVYWYRQLPEEGLKFMVYLQKENIIDESGMPKERFSAEFPKEGPSILRIQQVVRGDSAAYFCASSPFGALAGEYTGELFFGEGSRLTVL.

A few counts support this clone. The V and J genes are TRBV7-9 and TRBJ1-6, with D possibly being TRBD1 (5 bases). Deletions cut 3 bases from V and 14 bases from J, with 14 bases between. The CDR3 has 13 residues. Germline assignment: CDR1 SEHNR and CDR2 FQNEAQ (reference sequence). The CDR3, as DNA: TGTGCCAGCAGCTTCCTGGGACCTCCCACCCTCCACTTT. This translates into CASSFLGPPTLHF.

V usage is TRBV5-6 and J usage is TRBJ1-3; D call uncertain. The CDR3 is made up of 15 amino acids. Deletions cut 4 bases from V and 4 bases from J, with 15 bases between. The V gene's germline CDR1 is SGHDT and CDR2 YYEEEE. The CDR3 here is CASSPQVTSGNTIYF. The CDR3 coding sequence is TGTGCCAGCAGCCCCCAAGTGACGTCCGGAAACACCATATATTTT.